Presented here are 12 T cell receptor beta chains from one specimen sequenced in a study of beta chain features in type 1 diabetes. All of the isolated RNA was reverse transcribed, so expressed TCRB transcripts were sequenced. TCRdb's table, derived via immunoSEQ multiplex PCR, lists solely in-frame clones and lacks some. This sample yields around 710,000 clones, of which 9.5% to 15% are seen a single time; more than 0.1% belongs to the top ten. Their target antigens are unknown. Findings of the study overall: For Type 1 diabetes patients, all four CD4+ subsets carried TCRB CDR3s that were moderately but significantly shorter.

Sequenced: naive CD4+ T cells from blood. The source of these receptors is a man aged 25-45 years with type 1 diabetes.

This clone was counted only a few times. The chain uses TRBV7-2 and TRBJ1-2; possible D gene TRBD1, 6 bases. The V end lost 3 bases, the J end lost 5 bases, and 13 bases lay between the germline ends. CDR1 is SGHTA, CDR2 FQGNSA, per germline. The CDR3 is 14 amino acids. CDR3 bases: TGTGCCAGCAGCTTGTACAGGGCATTGTATGGCTACACCTTC. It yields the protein CASSLYRALYGYTF.

CDR3 coding DNA: TGTGCCAGCTCCCGGGACACAATTAACACCGGGGAGCTGTTTTTT. Translated: CASSRDTINTGELFF. The chain is built from TRBV2 and TRBJ2-2; the D gene is possibly TRBD1 (6 bases). V lost 8 bases, J lost 2 bases, and 15 bases lay in between. Germline loops: CDR1 SNHLY, CDR2 FYNNEI. This CDR3 has 15 residues.

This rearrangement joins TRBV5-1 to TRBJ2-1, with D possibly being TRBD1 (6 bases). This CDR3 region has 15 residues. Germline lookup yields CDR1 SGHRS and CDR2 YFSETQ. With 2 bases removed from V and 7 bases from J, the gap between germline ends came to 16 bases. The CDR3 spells CASSFTAGVLNEQFF. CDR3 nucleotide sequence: TGCGCCAGCAGCTTCACCGCAGGGGTCCTGAATGAGCAGTTCTTC.

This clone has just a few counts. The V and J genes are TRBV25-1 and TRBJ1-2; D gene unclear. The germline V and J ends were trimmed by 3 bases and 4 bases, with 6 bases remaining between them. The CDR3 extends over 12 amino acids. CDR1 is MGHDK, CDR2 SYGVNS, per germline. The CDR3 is CASSEKFYGYTF. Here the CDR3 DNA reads TGTGCCAGCAGTGAGAAATTCTATGGCTACACCTTC.

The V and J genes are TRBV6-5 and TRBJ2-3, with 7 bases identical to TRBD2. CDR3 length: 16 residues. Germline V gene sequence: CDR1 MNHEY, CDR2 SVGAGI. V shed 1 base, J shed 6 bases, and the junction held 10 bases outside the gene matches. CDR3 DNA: TGTGCCAGCAGTTACTTCGGGACTATATCGTCGGATACGCAGTATTTT. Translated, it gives CASSYFGTISSDTQYF.

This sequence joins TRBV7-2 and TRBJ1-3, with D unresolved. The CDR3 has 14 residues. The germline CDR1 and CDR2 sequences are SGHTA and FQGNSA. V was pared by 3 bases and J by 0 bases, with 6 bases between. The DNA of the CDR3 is TGTGCCAGCAGCTTCCCGAACTCTGGAAACACCATATATTTT. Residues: CASSFPNSGNTIYF.

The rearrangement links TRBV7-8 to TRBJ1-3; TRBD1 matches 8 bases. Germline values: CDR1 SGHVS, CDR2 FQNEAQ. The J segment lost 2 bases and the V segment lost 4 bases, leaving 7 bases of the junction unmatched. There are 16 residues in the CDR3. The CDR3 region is CASSSLTGAAGNTIYF. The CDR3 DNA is TGTGCCAGCAGCTCCCTGACAGGGGCCGCTGGAAACACCATATATTTT.

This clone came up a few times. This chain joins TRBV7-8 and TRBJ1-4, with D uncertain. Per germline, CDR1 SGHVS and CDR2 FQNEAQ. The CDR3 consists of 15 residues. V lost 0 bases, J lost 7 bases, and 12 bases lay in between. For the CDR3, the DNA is TGTGCCAGCAGCTTAGCCCGACTGGCAGGTGAAAAACTGTTTTTT. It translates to CASSLARLAGEKLFF. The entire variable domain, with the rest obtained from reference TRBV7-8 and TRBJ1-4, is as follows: GAGVSQSPRYKVAKRGQDVALRCDPISGHVSLFWYQQALGQGPEFLTYFQNEAQLDKSGLPSDRFFAERPEGSVSTLKIQRTQQEDSAVYLCASSLARLAGEKLFFGSGTQLSVL.

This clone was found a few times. Here the CDR3 DNA reads TGCGCCAGCAGCCAAGTCAGGCAGGGGGCCACCGGGGAGCTGTTTTTT. Protein sequence: CASSQVRQGATGELFF. This rearrangement joins TRBV4-1 to TRBJ2-2; 8 positions match TRBD1. Germline V lookup: CDR1 MGHRA, CDR2 YSYEKL. V lost 1 base and J lost 4; bases outside the gene matches: 5. The CDR3 loop spans 16 amino acids.

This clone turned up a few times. DNA of the CDR3: TGTGCCACCAGCGTTCTTGACGGATCCTATGGCTACACCTTC. Encoded protein: CATSVLDGSYGYTF. V is TRBV15 and J is TRBJ1-2, with D hard to call. The CDR3 is made up of 14 amino acids. Trimming removed 5 bases from V and 4 bases from J, with 14 bases in between. Per the germline V gene, CDR1 is LNHNV and CDR2 is YYDKDF (reference sequence).

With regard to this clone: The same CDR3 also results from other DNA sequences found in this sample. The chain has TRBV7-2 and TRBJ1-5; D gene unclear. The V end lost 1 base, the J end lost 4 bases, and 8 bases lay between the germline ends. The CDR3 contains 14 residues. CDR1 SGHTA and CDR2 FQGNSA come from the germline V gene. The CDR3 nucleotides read TGTGCCAGCAGCTTAGGGGTGGGGAATCAGCCCCAGCATTTT. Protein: CASSLGVGNQPQHF.

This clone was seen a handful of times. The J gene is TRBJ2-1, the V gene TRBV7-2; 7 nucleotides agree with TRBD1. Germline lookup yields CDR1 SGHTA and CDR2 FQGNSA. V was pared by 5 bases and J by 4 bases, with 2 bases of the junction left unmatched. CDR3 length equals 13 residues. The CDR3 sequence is CASSGDSYNEQFF. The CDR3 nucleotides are TGTGCCAGCAGCGGGGACAGTTACAATGAGCAGTTCTTC.